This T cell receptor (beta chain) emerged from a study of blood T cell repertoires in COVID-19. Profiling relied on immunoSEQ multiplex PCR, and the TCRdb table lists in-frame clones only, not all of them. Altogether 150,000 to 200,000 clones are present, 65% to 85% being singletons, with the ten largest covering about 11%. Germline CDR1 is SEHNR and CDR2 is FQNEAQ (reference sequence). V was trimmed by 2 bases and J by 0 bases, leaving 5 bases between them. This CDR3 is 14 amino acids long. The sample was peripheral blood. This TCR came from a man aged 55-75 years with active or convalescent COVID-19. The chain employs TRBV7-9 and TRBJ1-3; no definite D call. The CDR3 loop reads CASSLPFSGNTIYF. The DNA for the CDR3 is TGTGCCAGCAGCTTACCGTTCTCTGGAAACACCATATATTTT. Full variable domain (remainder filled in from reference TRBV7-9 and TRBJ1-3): DTGVSQNPRHKITKRGQNVTFRCDPISEHNRLYWYRQTLGQGPEFLTYFQNEAQLEKSRLLSDRFSAERPKGSFSTLEIQRTEQGDSAMYLCASSLPFSGNTIYFGEGSWLTVV.